This T cell receptor beta chain was sequenced in a study of T cells after yellow fever vaccination. The CDR3 sequence is 14 residues long. The germline V gene encodes CDR1 DFQATT and CDR2 SNEGSKA (reference sequence). V lost 1 base and J lost 1; bases outside the gene matches: 1. Study results and limitations: Secondary responses were weaker yet peaked faster, day 5 versus 15. Repertoires sorted by FACS could include abundant clonotypes that are contaminants from the bulk population.

TCRdb re-derived calls from the 5' RACE reads in MiXCR, one entry per CDR3 protein. The sample records 500,000 to 650,000 distinct CDR3 sequences, approximately 13% being singletons. A word on this clonotype: The antigen is undetermined.

The sequencing used PBMCs, collected on the day of the yellow fever booster vaccination. This receptor was obtained from a man aged 30 to 45 who received the YFV17D yellow fever vaccine. The chain recombines TRBV20-1 with TRBJ2-3, with TRBD1 matching 8 bases. The CDR3 coding sequence is TGCAGTGCTAGAGTGACAGGGGGCACAGATACGCAGTATTTT. This codes for CSARVTGGTDTQYF.